The entry that follows covers one T cell receptor beta chain sequence. Using immunoSEQ multiplex PCR, the repertoire was profiled, and TCRdb retains in-frame clones only, with some absent. Seen here are approximately 280,000 clones, roughly 85% observed once, and the top ten hold around 2.3%. The sample is drawn from a study of blood T cell repertoires in COVID-19. Germline CDR1 SGHTA, CDR2 FQGNSA. Trimming cost V 2 bases and J 5 bases, with 13 bases left between them. CDR3 length: 15 residues. The clonotype was recovered from a woman between 45 and 60 years old who had recovered from COVID-19. Sequencing was carried out using PBMCs or T cells enriched from blood (not recorded which). The chain has TRBV7-2 and TRBJ1-5, with a possible D match to TRBD1 (5 bases). The chain's CDR3 is CASSLRSGKDQPQHF. DNA for the CDR3: TGTGCCAGCAGCTTAAGGTCAGGGAAGGATCAGCCCCAGCATTTT.